The present TCR beta chain was sequenced within a study of T cell responses to AZD1222 COVID-19 vaccine. Clones were read by immunoSEQ multiplex PCR, and TCRdb kept only the in-frame ones, dropping some. This sample carries 140,000 or so clones, around nine tenths of them seen once, and the ten largest clones take about 4.4%. Trimming pared 3 bases from V and 5 bases from J, leaving 7 bases between. The CDR3 has 12 residues. The chain uses TRBV23-1 and TRBJ1-2; D gene ambiguous. TRBV23-1 is an ORF for which the function is uncertain. The sequencing here drew on peripheral blood, taken on day 0 of AZD1222 vaccination. This sequence originates from an adult in good health. As DNA, the CDR3 is TGCGCCAGCAGTCAGTCGTCTTATGGCTACACCTTC. Translation gives CASSQSSYGYTF.